The 21 T cell receptor beta chains below all came from one sample that was sequenced in a study of blood T cells in healthy people across ages. Alongside a J-beta primer mix, a sample-barcoded 5' primer served in a second PCR lasting about 6 to 12 cycles. TCRdb reanalysed the 5' RACE reads using MiXCR and keeps one entry per CDR3 protein. The table records approximately 1.5 million distinct CDR3 sequences, roughly 32% of them present only once. Sequenced input: blood. The receptors derive from a woman aged 25 to 39 in good health.

This chain joins TRBV3-1 and TRBJ2-7; 8 nucleotides line up with TRBD1. This CDR3 has 11 residues. CDR1 LGHDT and CDR2 YNNKEL come from the germline V gene (reference sequence). J gave up 6 bases and V 8 bases, and 3 bases lay outside the gene matches. The DNA of the CDR3 is TGTGCCAGCGACAGGGGTGGCGAGCAGTACTTC. Its translation is CASDRGGEQYF.

This clonotype was found a few times. The J gene is TRBJ2-5, the V gene TRBV7-8; 7 bases fit TRBD1. CDR3 length: 13 residues. Germline CDR1 is SGHVS and CDR2 is FQNEAQ. Trimming cost V 5 bases and J 6 bases; bases outside gene matches: 6. CDR3 sequence: CASSADRLQTQYF. The CDR3 region has the DNA TGTGCCAGCAGCGCGGACAGGTTGCAGACCCAGTACTTC.

The chain employs TRBV4-1 and TRBJ2-1; the match to TRBD2 covers 12 bases. V shed 1 base, J shed 9 bases, and the junction held 10 bases outside the gene matches. CDR1 is MGHRA, CDR2 YSYEKL, per germline. The CDR3 is 17 residues long. For the CDR3, the DNA is TGCGCCAGCAGCCAAGGGCTAGCGGGAGGGTATGACAGTGAGCAGTTCTTC. This codes for CASSQGLAGGYDSEQFF.

In its sample, this clonotype was seen a few times. The J gene is TRBJ2-1, the V gene TRBV10-3, with 9 bases aligning to TRBD2. CDR3 length: 16 residues. Unmatched junction bases numbered 10, after V lost 10 bases and J lost 0 bases. The germline V gene has CDR1 ENHRY and CDR2 SYGVKD. As DNA, the CDR3 is TGTGCCACCTATTTGACTAGCGGTAGCTCCTACAATGAGCAGTTCTTC. Its translation: CATYLTSGSSYNEQFF.

This clonotype was detected only a few times. The chain has TRBV2 and TRBJ1-6, with D uncertain. The ends were cut back, 5 bases at V and 9 bases at J, with 14 bases in the middle. The germline V gene encodes CDR1 SNHLY and CDR2 FYNNEI. The CDR3 is 14 residues long. CDR3 nucleotides: TGTGCCAGCAGTCCTAGCCCGGGGAGTTCACCCCTCCACTTT. This codes for CASSPSPGSSPLHF.

As to this clonotype: This may be a read error, as it is one base from a much larger clone. The chain uses TRBV29-1 and TRBJ2-3; D not certain. The ends were cut back, 0 bases at V and 6 bases at J, with 4 bases in the middle. Germline-derived CDR1 and CDR2 are SQVTM and ANQGSEA. There are 11 residues in the CDR3. The CDR3 region has the DNA TGCAGCGTTGAAGACGGGGATACGCAGTATTTT. Encoded protein: CSVEDGDTQYF.

This clonotype was seen more than once but under ten times. J is TRBJ2-5 and V is TRBV5-6; D not certain. The length of the CDR3 is 16 residues. The ends were cut back, 2 bases at V and 5 bases at J, with 19 bases in the middle. Germline V gene data show CDR1 as SGHDT and CDR2 as YYEEEE. CDR3 in amino acids: CASSLSIRVVTETQYF. DNA of the CDR3: TGTGCCAGCAGCTTATCGATTCGGGTGGTGACCGAGACCCAGTACTTC.

In this sample, this clonotype turned up a few times. This chain links TRBV7-2 with TRBJ2-2, with 9 positions matching TRBD2. The CDR3 has 16 residues. Looked up from germline, CDR1 is SGHTA and CDR2 is FQGNSA. V lost 5 bases and J lost 4; bases outside the gene matches: 8. CDR3 amino acids: CASSQGLAGITGELFF. The DNA of the CDR3 is TGTGCCAGCAGCCAAGGGCTAGCGGGGATCACCGGGGAGCTGTTTTTT.

The chain recombines TRBV7-9 with TRBJ2-3; D may match TRBD1 or TRBD2 (6 bases each). Trimming removed 4 bases from V and 2 bases from J, with 10 bases in between. CDR3 length: 14 residues. Per germline, CDR1 SEHNR and CDR2 FQNEAQ (reference sequence). The CDR3: CASSYGGHTDTQYF. The CDR3, as DNA: TGTGCCAGCAGCTACGGGGGACACACAGATACGCAGTATTTT.

The V gene is TRBV12-3 or TRBV12-4, the J gene TRBJ1-2; a possible D gene is TRBD1 (5 bases). V lost 6 bases to trimming and J lost 8 bases, with 16 bases between them. This CDR3 is 13 amino acids long. CDR3 nucleotide sequence: TGTGCCAGCAGGGTAGACAGTACCGTGGGCTACACCTTC. This codes for CASRVDSTVGYTF.

In this sample, this clonotype turned up many times. The genes are TRBV10-3 and TRBJ2-5, with 9 nucleotides matching TRBD2. V was pared by 4 bases and J by 4 bases, with 10 bases of the junction left unmatched. Germline V gives CDR1 ENHRY, CDR2 SYGVKD. The length of the CDR3 is 16 residues. The CDR3: CAISGAGGTVGETQYF. The CDR3 region has the DNA TGTGCCATCAGTGGAGCGGGAGGCACCGTCGGAGAGACCCAGTACTTC.

This clonotype was recorded many times. This sequence joins TRBV4-1 and TRBJ2-5; 7 bases fit TRBD1. V lost 3 bases and J lost 0; bases outside the gene matches: 7. CDR1 is MGHRA and CDR2 is YSYEKL in the germline V gene. The CDR3 runs to 16 residues. DNA of the CDR3: TGCGCCAGCAGCCAGTTTGTCAGGGGGTACCAAGAGACCCAGTACTTC. It yields the protein CASSQFVRGYQETQYF.

This clonotype turned up a few times. The genes are TRBV27 and TRBJ2-3; D remains unclear. The CDR3 runs 14 residues. Trimming shortened V by 0 bases and J by 2 bases, and 6 bases separated the two germline ends. The germline CDR1 and CDR2 sequences are MNHEY and SMNVEV (reference sequence). DNA for the CDR3: TGTGCCAGCAGTTTATCCCAGGACACAGATACGCAGTATTTT. Translated, it gives CASSLSQDTDTQYF.

A few counts support this clonotype. The V call is TRBV7-8, the J call TRBJ1-1, with TRBD1 matching 9 bases. This CDR3 has 16 amino acids. Per the germline V gene, CDR1 is SGHVS and CDR2 is FQNEAQ. With V trimmed by 7 bases and J by 0 bases, 9 bases remained unmatched. The CDR3 sequence is CASTVGTGLMNTEAFF. Written as DNA, the CDR3 is TGTGCCAGCACCGTCGGGACAGGGCTAATGAACACTGAAGCTTTCTTT.

V gene TRBV5-1 combines with J gene TRBJ2-7, with 7 bases lining up with TRBD1. CDR1 and CDR2 (germline): SGHRS, YFSETQ. CDR3 length equals 16 residues. V shed 4 bases and J 2 bases; nucleotides not matched to a gene: 12. In nucleotides, the CDR3 is TGCGCCAGCAGCCTCCACCCTACAGGGGATCCCTACGAGCAGTACTTC. Amino acids: CASSLHPTGDPYEQYF.

There are a few counts of this clonotype. This chain joins TRBV24-1 and TRBJ2-1, with 11 bases lining up with TRBD1. CDR1 is KGHDR, CDR2 SFDVKD, per germline. After removal of 7 bases from V and 6 bases from J, the junction contained 4 bases not matched to a gene. The CDR3 totals 14 residues. The CDR3 DNA is TGTGCCACCAGAGGACAGGGGGCTGGCAATGAGCAGTTCTTC. This gives the protein CATRGQGAGNEQFF.

The genes are TRBV7-2 and TRBJ2-1; TRBD1 might be the D (6 bases). This CDR3 is built from 16 residues. Trimming took 5 bases from V and 8 from J, leaving 22 bases between them. In germline, CDR1 is SGHTA, CDR2 FQGNSA. CDR3 DNA: TGTGCCAGCAGCGATCCGTGGGGGCCCGGTCGGGATGAGCAGTTCTTC. Protein: CASSDPWGPGRDEQFF. Full variable domain (rest looked up from reference TRBV7-2 and TRBJ2-1): GAGVSQSPSNKVTEKGKDVELRCDPISGHTALYWYRQSLGQGLEFLIYFQGNSAPDKSGLPSDRFSAERTGGSVSTLTIQRTQQEDSAVYLCASSDPWGPGRDEQFFGPGTRLTVL.

The rearrangement uses TRBV3-1 and TRBJ2-7; D remains unclear. Looked up from germline, CDR1 is LGHDT and CDR2 is YNNKEL (reference sequence). The CDR3 totals 13 residues. Deletions cut 3 bases from V and 5 bases from J, with 11 bases between. For the CDR3, the DNA is TGTGCCAGCAGCCAGGGCGGTCGAAACGAGCAGTACTTC. As protein: CASSQGGRNEQYF.

V gene TRBV30 combines with J gene TRBJ2-2; D ambiguous. The V end lost 3 bases, the J end lost 4 bases, and 12 bases lay between the germline ends. The CDR3 is 14 residues long. CDR1 is GTSNPN, CDR2 SVGIG, per germline (reference sequence). CDR3 DNA: TGTGCCTGGAGAAATAGCTTCAGCACCGGGGAGCTGTTTTTT. Residues: CAWRNSFSTGELFF.

As to this clonotype: A much larger clone differs from this one at a single base, so this may be a read error. The chain combines TRBV9 with TRBJ1-2; D ambiguous. Trimming left V 7 bases short and J 2 bases short, with 18 bases between. The CDR3 totals 15 residues. Germline-derived CDR1 and CDR2 are SGDLS and YYNGEE. The CDR3 protein is CASAPQPAANYGYTF. In DNA, the CDR3 is TGTGCCAGCGCCCCCCAACCGGCAGCGAACTATGGCTACACCTTC.

The chain employs TRBV29-1 and TRBJ2-6; D might be TRBD2 (5 bases). Germline-derived CDR1 and CDR2 are SQVTM and ANQGSEA. This CDR3 has 19 residues. The V and J ends lost 6 bases and 0 bases respectively, with 24 bases between them. The CDR3 spells CSVGHGGYGPNSGANVLTF. CDR3 bases: TGCAGCGTGGGTCACGGAGGCTATGGACCGAACTCTGGGGCCAACGTCCTGACTTTC.